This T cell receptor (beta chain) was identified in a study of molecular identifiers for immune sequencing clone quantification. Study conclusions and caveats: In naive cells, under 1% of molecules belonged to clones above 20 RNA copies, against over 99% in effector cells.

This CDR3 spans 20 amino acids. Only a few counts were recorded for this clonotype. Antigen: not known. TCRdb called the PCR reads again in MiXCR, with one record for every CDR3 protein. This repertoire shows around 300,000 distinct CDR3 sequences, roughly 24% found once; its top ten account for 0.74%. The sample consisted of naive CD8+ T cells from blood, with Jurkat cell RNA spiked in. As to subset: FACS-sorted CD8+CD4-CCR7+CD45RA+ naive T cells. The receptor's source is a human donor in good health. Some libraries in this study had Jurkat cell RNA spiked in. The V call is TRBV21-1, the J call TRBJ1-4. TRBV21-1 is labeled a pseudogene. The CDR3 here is CASSKALGTAVKGGIEKLFF. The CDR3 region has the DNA TGTGCCAGCAGCAAAGCGCTCGGTACCGCAGTCAAGGGAGGAATTGAAAAACTGTTTTTT.